This T cell receptor (beta chain) derives from a study of cytomegalovirus exposure and HLA in healthy donors. In the case of this clone: Antigen: not known.

Donors were ostensibly healthy at sampling, although undocumented immune exposures were probable. Per germline, CDR1 MGHRA and CDR2 YSYEKL. V was pared by 0 bases and J by 4 bases, with 9 bases of the junction left unmatched. This CDR3 has 17 residues. Primers for the PCR totalled 60 Vbeta and 13 Jbeta. Produced via immunoSEQ multiplex PCR; TCRdb's table is partial and in-frame only. Seen here are 200,000 or so clones, roughly 84% observed once, and the top ten hold approximately 1.4%. Broader study findings: Reports described diagnosis of cytomegalovirus status by the classifier as highly specific and sensitive. When analyzed later, a missense DCLRE1C variant was found to be linked to TCR beta V- and J-gene trimming. About 87% or about 30% of the time was how often most TCR beta V segments were productive, according to an earlier analysis.

Source material: PBMCs. The chain links TRBV4-1 to TRBJ2-5; 9 bases line up with TRBD2. The sequence came from a girl between 10 and 17 years old in good health and CMV-seronegative. CDR3 loop: CASSQERGREGGETQYF. CDR3 nucleotide sequence: TGCGCCAGCAGCCAAGAAAGAGGGCGGGAGGGCGGAGAGACCCAGTACTTC.